This TCR beta chain was sequenced in a study of blood T cells in healthy people across ages (dated by TCRdb to between 2015 and 2016). Regarding the study in general: Template switching captured roughly one uniquely barcoded TCR beta cDNA molecule per two T cells in model experiments. Age-related changes in TCR beta repertoire diversity were measured in the study by deep sequencing normalized with unique cDNA molecular identifiers. The donors were split into four age groups: young (average about 16 years), middle-aged (39), aged (about 62) and long-lived (under 85). To avoid experimental bias, donors of different ages were randomly spread across the sequencing lanes. The study analyzed two additional independent replicas of 1 million unique cDNA reads from the same blood draw for two donors, one aged 18 to 30 and one aged 80 or older.

Library creation used 5' RACE. Instrument on record: Illumina HiSeq 2500. A second PCR of about 7 to 12 cycles was run with a J-beta primer mix and a sample-barcoded 5' primer. A unique molecular identifier was introduced onto each TCR beta cDNA molecule by a template-switch 5' adaptor carrying 12 random nucleotides. Each sample yielded at least 3 million CDR3-containing paired-end reads. First-strand cDNA synthesis was performed from all RNA using the Mint cDNA synthesis kit, with priming by a TRBC-specific oligonucleotide. All cDNA was treated with uracil-DNA glycosylase and then went through a first 18-cycle PCR with the universal primers M1SS and BC2_uni_R. In the source study's methods: Normalization of each sample was performed by random selection of 1 million high-quality reads, each carrying a distinct molecular identifier. Instead of being binned into consensus sequences, reads with shared molecular identifiers were discarded. CDR3 identification, clonotype clustering and error correction used MiTCR with a Q25 quality threshold and the strictest error-elimination algorithm. A nonparametric unseen species model with Euler transformation was used to estimate a lower bound on total TCR beta diversity. Starting from the raw public reads, TCRdb applied fastp trimming at Q25, assembled clones with MiXCR and retained in-frame beta chains. Entries are consolidated by CDR3 protein sequence, retaining the most common genes and DNA. The V and J calls come from TCRdb's annotation, not from the publication. This sample has 660,000 or so distinct CDR3 sequences in its table, and 45% to 65% of those were observed once. Of the sample, 30% to 45% falls within the top ten clones.

The full study reports these points: Total diversity estimates from one million sequenced T cells were considered lower bounds and underestimates. Observed TCR beta diversity per million T cells fell roughly linearly with age, and a significant reduction was already apparent by age around 44. Bulk unsorted PBMC profiling prevented conclusive comparison of naive and antigen-experienced compartments. Compared with the aged group, the long-lived group had more naive CD4+ T cells, fewer expanded clones and increased TCR diversity, a pattern suggesting age selection. A strong correlation was found between observed TCR beta diversity and the percentage of naive T cells measured by flow cytometry. The CMV infection status of donors was not known, potentially confounding age-related changes in expanded clonotypes.

This clonotype was found a few times. There is no known antigen for this receptor. Per-nucleotide qualities are absent, and no much larger clonotype sits a single base away. Systemically healthy Caucasian individuals from Russia, approximately 39 in total and aged roughly 6 to 100 years, were included as donors. Each donor gave about 9.2 milliliters of peripheral blood, drawn into EDTA-treated Vacutainer tubes. Ficoll-Paque density-gradient centrifugation was used to isolate PBMCs, with at least 6.5 million per sample. Total RNA was extracted from PBMCs with Trizol reagent, with at least 5 micrograms obtained per sample. For every donor, an aliquot of PBMCs went through flow cytometry to measure the percentages of naive CD45RAhigh/CD27high T cells. This TCR came from a man aged 55-75 years in good health. Sequenced: blood.

For the CDR3, the sequence is CASSYPGLAGDYEQYF. The bases are TGTGCCAGCAGTTACCCAGGACTAGCGGGGGACTACGAGCAGTACTTC. The rearrangement combines TRBV6-2 or TRBV6-3 with TRBJ2-7; 13 middle bases align to TRBD2. Based on the germline V gene, the CDR1 and CDR2 sequences are MNHEY and SVGEGT. V is cut back by 2 bases and J by 3 bases, with 4 bases in the junction unmatched. The CDR3 sequence holds 16 residues, the cysteine and phenylalanine included. Kept here is only the CDR3 DNA, which spans 48 bases and is read in frame from base 1.